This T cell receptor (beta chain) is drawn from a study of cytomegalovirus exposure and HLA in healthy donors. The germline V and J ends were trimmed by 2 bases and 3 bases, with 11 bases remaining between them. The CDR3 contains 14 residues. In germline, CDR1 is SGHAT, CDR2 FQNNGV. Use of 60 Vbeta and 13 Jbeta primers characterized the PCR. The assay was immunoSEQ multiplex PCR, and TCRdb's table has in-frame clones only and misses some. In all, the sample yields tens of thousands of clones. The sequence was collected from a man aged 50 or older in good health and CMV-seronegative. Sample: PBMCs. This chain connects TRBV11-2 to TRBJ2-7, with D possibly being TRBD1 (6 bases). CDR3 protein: CASSLSDRNYEQYF. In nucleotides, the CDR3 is TGTGCCAGCAGCTTATCTGACAGGAACTACGAGCAGTACTTC. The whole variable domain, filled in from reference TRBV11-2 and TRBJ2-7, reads EAGVAQSPRYKIIEKRQSVAFWCNPISGHATLYWYQQILGQGPKLLIQFQNNGVVDDSQLPKDRFSAERLKGVDSTLKIQPAKLEDSAVYLCASSLSDRNYEQYFGPGTRLTVT.